Included here is one T cell receptor beta chain sequence, with context. The antigen remains unidentified. Measured with immunoSEQ multiplex PCR; TCRdb has only the in-frame clones, and not every one. The sample gives roughly 200,000 clones, roughly 81% of which show up once; around 1.2% is in the top ten. The data originate from a study of cytomegalovirus exposure and HLA in healthy donors. Study overall: The 120 validation repertoires matched the roughly 700 first-cohort repertoires in platform, a later analysis reported. The study, taken as a whole, reports: Most TCR sequences were seen very rarely across donors, but some public TCRs occurred in many.

The donors were in the roughly 130-subject validation cohort, distinct from the roughly 600-subject first cohort. What was sequenced was PBMCs. This clonotype was obtained from a woman in her 30s in good health and CMV-seronegative.

CDR3 nucleotide sequence: TGTGCCAGCTCACCCGGACAGGGATCCTCTGGAAACACCATATATTTT. Translating gives CASSPGQGSSGNTIYF. V usage is TRBV18 and J usage is TRBJ1-3; TRBD1 matches at 8 bases. The CDR3 is 16 residues long. The germline V gene has CDR1 KGHSH and CDR2 LQKENI. After removal of 3 bases from V and 0 bases from J, the junction contained 4 bases not matched to a gene.